Following are 22 T cell receptor beta chains from one sample sequenced in a study of blood T cell repertoires in COVID-19. Data came from immunoSEQ multiplex PCR; TCRdb stores just in-frame clones and leaves some out. The sample lists over 80,000 clones; around nine tenths were seen once. Sequenced: peripheral blood. The receptors derive from a woman over 75 with acute or convalescent COVID-19.

The chain links TRBV3-1 (or the pseudogene TRBV3-2) to TRBJ2-1; D possibly corresponds to TRBD1 (6 bases). The CDR3 loop spans 13 amino acids. Germline values: CDR1 LGHDT, CDR2 YNNKEL (reference sequence). V was shortened by 2 bases and J by 9 bases, with 11 bases between the two germline ends. CDR3 protein: CASSQHRAGEQFF. Here the CDR3 DNA reads TGTGCCAGCAGCCAACACAGGGCCGGTGAGCAGTTCTTC.

This clone was seen more than once but under ten times. The chain has TRBV7-8 and TRBJ1-1; possible D gene TRBD1, 5 bases. Trimming cost V 2 bases and J 1 base, with 11 bases left between them. This CDR3 comprises 15 residues. The germline gives CDR1 SGHVS, CDR2 FQNEAQ. This CDR3 is CASSLWGQGNTEAFF. DNA of the CDR3: TGTGCCAGCAGCTTATGGGGCCAGGGGAACACTGAAGCTTTCTTT.

The chain has TRBV11-2 and TRBJ2-7; no firm D call. V was cut by 3 bases and J by 1 base, with 7 bases left in between. Per the germline V gene, CDR1 is SGHAT and CDR2 is FQNNGV. The CDR3 consists of 13 residues. This CDR3 is CASSFAVSYEQYF. The CDR3 DNA reads TGTGCCAGCAGCTTCGCAGTATCCTACGAGCAGTACTTC.

The chain carries TRBV29-1 and TRBJ2-7; TRBD1 agrees at 9 bases. CDR3 size: 12 residues. Germline V gene data show CDR1 as SQVTM and CDR2 as ANQGSEA. V dropped 7 bases and J dropped 0; count of bases not matched to a gene: 1. DNA for the CDR3: TGCAGCGGGACAGGGGCCTCCTACGAGCAGTACTTC. Its translation: CSGTGASYEQYF.

The chain couples TRBV15 to TRBJ2-5; 9 bases match TRBD1. Germline CDR1 reads LNHNV; CDR2 reads YYDKDF (reference sequence). The junction had 0 bases not matched to a gene; V was cut back by 8 bases and J by 2 bases. This CDR3 comprises 12 residues. CDR3 DNA: TGTGCCACCGGACAGGGGCAAGAGACCCAGTACTTC. Translating it yields CATGQGQETQYF.

This sequence joins TRBV5-1 and TRBJ1-2; 7 bases line up with TRBD1. The CDR3 runs to 14 residues. The ends lost 5 bases at V and 4 bases at J; junction bases unmatched: 8. The germline V gene encodes CDR1 SGHRS and CDR2 YFSETQ. The CDR3: CASRDTGVGYGYTF. The CDR3, as DNA: TGCGCCAGCAGAGATACAGGGGTCGGCTATGGCTACACCTTC.

DNA of the CDR3: TGCAGCGTTGCGATGGCAGCGGAGACCCAGTACTTC. Amino acid sequence: CSVAMAAETQYF. V and J are TRBV29-1 and TRBJ2-5; no definite D call. The CDR3 runs to 12 residues. In germline, CDR1 is SQVTM, CDR2 ANQGSEA. Trimming shortened V by 4 bases and J by 5 bases, and 11 bases separated the two germline ends.

The chain carries TRBV2 and TRBJ1-1; 7 nucleotides line up with TRBD1. This CDR3 has 13 residues. The V gene's germline CDR1 is SNHLY and CDR2 FYNNEI. V shed 5 bases and J 1 base; nucleotides not matched to a gene: 1. The CDR3 sequence is CASSRQGNTEAFF. CDR3 coding DNA: TGTGCCAGCAGTAGACAGGGGAACACTGAAGCTTTCTTT.

V gene TRBV4-1 combines with J gene TRBJ1-3, with TRBD1 matching 7 bases. This CDR3 has 14 amino acids. Germline assignment: CDR1 MGHRA and CDR2 YSYEKL. Losses at the gene ends were 4 bases for V and 4 bases for J; bases not matched to a gene: 4. CDR3 bases: TGCGCCAGCAGCCCCACAGGGGTCGGAAACACCATATATTTT. The encoded protein is CASSPTGVGNTIYF.

For this clone: The same CDR3 arises from other DNA sequences in this sample as well. The chain uses TRBV9 and TRBJ2-7; TRBD2 aligns across 9 bases. V shed 9 bases, J shed 12 bases, and the junction held 16 bases outside the gene matches. The CDR3 runs 13 residues. The germline V gene encodes CDR1 SGDLS and CDR2 YYNGEE. The CDR3 protein is CAIDGLAPTRMYF. DNA of the CDR3: TGTGCCATCGATGGACTAGCGCCGACTCGAATGTACTTC.

J is TRBJ1-2 and V is TRBV28; no clear D. V lost 4 bases to trimming and J lost 7 bases, with 10 bases between them. This CDR3 is 12 amino acids long. Germline CDR1 and CDR2: MDHEN and SYDVKM. In DNA form, the CDR3 reads TGTGCCAGCAGTTATTCATGGAGTGGCTACACCTTC. This codes for CASSYSWSGYTF.

The CDR3 nucleotides read TGTGCCAGCAGCGCCCAGCAGGGGGATACCTACGAGCAGTACTTC. Translating it yields CASSAQQGDTYEQYF. The chain joins TRBV2 to TRBJ2-7; the match to TRBD1 covers 7 bases. This CDR3 has 15 amino acids. V was clipped by 6 bases and J by 2 bases; unmatched bases: 10. Looked up from germline, CDR1 is SNHLY and CDR2 is FYNNEI.

The count of this clone is one. The chain is built from TRBV18 and TRBJ2-3, with 9 positions matching TRBD1. This CDR3 region has 17 residues. Germline V gene data show CDR1 as KGHSH and CDR2 as LQKENI. The V and J ends lost 4 bases and 2 bases, in that order; junction bases with no gene match: 10. Here the CDR3 reads CASSLTGTGRPTDTQYF. The DNA of the CDR3 is TGTGCCAGCTCACTCACAGGGACAGGGCGACCCACAGATACGCAGTATTTT. The full variable domain, its missing parts supplied by reference TRBV18 and TRBJ2-3, is NAGVMQNPRHLVRRRGQEARLRCSPMKGHSHVYWYRQLPEEGLKFMVYLQKENIIDESGMPKERFSAEFPKEGPSILRIQQVVRGDSAAYFCASSLTGTGRPTDTQYFGPGTRLTVL.

V gene TRBV7-2 combines with J gene TRBJ2-5, with 8 bases matching TRBD1. V gave up 5 bases and J gave up 5 bases; unmatched junction bases: 7. The CDR3 extends over 14 amino acids. Germline CDR1 and CDR2: SGHTA and FQGNSA. This CDR3 reads CASSEGQGRETQYF. CDR3 coding DNA: TGTGCCAGCAGCGAAGGACAGGGTAGGGAGACCCAGTACTTC.

V and J are TRBV5-1 and TRBJ1-2; D is perhaps TRBD1 (5 bases). V was pared by 5 bases and J by 11 bases, with 19 bases between. The CDR3 runs 13 residues. CDR1 SGHRS and CDR2 YFSETQ come from the germline V gene. CDR3 protein: CASSPQGAFSYTF. The CDR3 DNA sequence: TGCGCCAGCAGTCCTCAGGGTGCTTTTAGTTACACCTTC.

The chain links TRBV6-5 to TRBJ1-2, with a weak D call TRBD1 (5 bases). The germline gives CDR1 MNHEY, CDR2 SVGAGI. Trimming cost V 6 bases and J 4 bases, with 15 bases left between them. CDR3 length: 14 amino acids. The CDR3, as DNA: TGTGCCAGCAGCCAGACACTGGGGCCCTATGGCTACACCTTC. Translating gives CASSQTLGPYGYTF.

V is TRBV4-3 and J is TRBJ2-1, with 10 bases matching TRBD1. Per the germline V gene, CDR1 is LGHNA and CDR2 is YSLEER. The CDR3 is made up of 14 amino acids. With 4 bases clipped from V and 6 bases from J, the junction kept 3 bases outside the gene matches. The CDR3 is CASSRDRGGNEQFF. The CDR3 DNA reads TGCGCCAGCAGCCGGGACAGGGGAGGCAATGAGCAGTTCTTC.

The chain combines TRBV27 with TRBJ1-1; D gene unclear. Germline CDR1 MNHEY, CDR2 SMNVEV (reference sequence). The ends were cut back, 1 base at V and 1 base at J, with 13 bases in the middle. This CDR3 spans 16 amino acids. The CDR3 loop reads CASSLFGVSPNTEAFF. CDR3 coding DNA: TGTGCCAGCAGTTTATTCGGGGTTTCGCCGAACACTGAAGCTTTCTTT.

This chain connects TRBV18 to TRBJ2-7, with 7 bases fitting TRBD1. The germline V gene has CDR1 KGHSH and CDR2 LQKENI. CDR3 size: 15 residues. V was pared by 3 bases and J by 2 bases, with 7 bases of the junction left unmatched. The DNA for the CDR3 is TGTGCCAGCTCACCCCCAGACAGGGTCACCTACGAGCAGTACTTC. Its translation: CASSPPDRVTYEQYF.

The genes are TRBV7-9 and TRBJ2-7; 7 positions agree with TRBD1. Trimming at V came to 5 bases and at J to 1 base, leaving 11 bases not matched to a gene. The germline V gene encodes CDR1 SEHNR and CDR2 FQNEAQ (reference sequence). The CDR3 is 16 residues long. CDR3 region: CASSPDSGTVSYEQYF. CDR3 DNA: TGTGCCAGCAGCCCGGACTCCGGGACAGTTTCCTACGAGCAGTACTTC. The full variable domain, completed using reference TRBV7-9 and TRBJ2-7, is DTGVSQNPRHKITKRGQNVTFRCDPISEHNRLYWYRQTLGQGPEFLTYFQNEAQLEKSRLLSDRFSAERPKGSFSTLEIQRTEQGDSAMYLCASSPDSGTVSYEQYFGPGTRLTVT.

This chain uses TRBV6-5 with TRBJ2-7, with D hard to call. The CDR3 extends over 14 amino acids. Germline V gene data show CDR1 as MNHEY and CDR2 as SVGAGI. The V gene lost 1 base and the J gene lost 3 bases, with 10 bases spanning the gap. CDR3 region: CASSYFGGSYEQYF. CDR3 DNA sequence: TGTGCCAGCAGTTACTTCGGCGGAAGCTACGAGCAGTACTTC.

This clone was recorded once. The chain uses TRBV7-6 and TRBJ1-1, with TRBD1 matching 8 bases. V lost 4 bases, J lost 4 bases, and 8 bases stayed unmatched. CDR1 SGHVS and CDR2 FNYEAQ come from the germline V gene. This CDR3 is 15 amino acids long. This CDR3 reads CASSSHRGTRTEAFF. CDR3 in DNA: TGTGCCAGCAGCTCACACAGGGGGACTCGCACTGAAGCTTTCTTT.